A selection of T cell receptor beta chains follows, all from one sample in a study of OX40 agonist ivuxolimab in advanced cancers. Some clones are missing from TCRdb's copy, which holds only in-frame ones; the method was immunoSEQ multiplex PCR. The table includes 30,000 to 40,000 clones, around four fifths detected once. This specimen was CD4+ or CD8+ T cells sorted from blood, taken in a trial of the OX40 agonist ivuxolimab. The source of these receptors is an adult with an advanced solid tumor such as melanoma, head and neck, liver or kidney cancer. Both conserved end residues are part of each CDR3. Fields, in order: J gene, V gene, D gene, CDR3 protein. D genes are given only for firm matches.

>TRBJ1-2|TRBV20-1|NA
CSAKSYGYTF
>TRBJ1-5|TRBV28|TRBD1
CASSPIQGGHQPQHF
>TRBJ2-3|TRBV29-1|TRBD1
CSVRDSGGDTQYF
>TRBJ2-5|TRBV11-2|NA
CASSLAMPASALETQYF
>TRBJ1-1|TRBV19|NA
CASISERKNTEAFF
>TRBJ2-7|TRBV7-6|TRBD1
CASSSGQGDEQYF
>TRBJ1-1|TRBV9|NA
CASSGSNTEAFF
>TRBJ1-2|TRBV4-2|TRBD1
CASNLDRGYGYTF
>TRBJ1-4|TRBV25-1|TRBD1
CASSSGGSNEKLFF
>TRBJ2-7|TRBV7-2|TRBD2
CASSLRLAGYEQYF
>TRBJ2-2|TRBV18|TRBD1
CASSPGQGTTGELFF
>TRBJ2-1|TRBV5-4|NA
CASRAPGLPNNEQFF
>TRBJ2-7|TRBV28|NA
CASSLTTGRLEQYF
>TRBJ1-3|TRBV4-1|TRBD1
CASSPTAGGAGNTIYF
>TRBJ2-7|TRBV10-2|TRBD1
CASSESSRTGAYEQYF
>TRBJ2-5|TRBV2|NA
CASGGRETQYF
>TRBJ2-5|TRBV4-2|NA
CASSQVLGGLDVKTQYF
>TRBJ1-1|TRBV27|TRBD1
CASRTGPQAEAFF
>TRBJ2-5|TRBV4-1|TRBD1
CASSQAAGGETQYF
>TRBJ2-2|TRBV2|NA
CASSEVGSPGELFF
>TRBJ1-6|TRBV6-5|TRBD1
CASTRKRTGYSPLHF
>TRBJ2-7|TRBV19|TRBD2
CASNRGGLAGEVYEQYF
>TRBJ2-3|TRBV28|NA
CASRGEGLTDTQYF
>TRBJ1-4|TRBV30|TRBD1
CAWTLGSTGTNEKLFF
>TRBJ2-1|TRBV7-9|NA
CASSLNRDNEQFF
>TRBJ2-7|TRBV27|TRBD2
CASSSGSSYEQYF
>TRBJ2-7|TRBV7-4|TRBD2
CASSLPGTSNHEQYF
>TRBJ1-1|TRBV6-1|NA
CASQLQSEGSEAFF
>TRBJ1-5|TRBV19|NA
CASSTGHYSNQPQHF
>TRBJ1-1|TRBV4-2|TRBD1
CASSRRGGRQGGDTEAFF
>TRBJ2-3|TRBV2|NA
CASSVEEEGRTTDTQYF
>TRBJ2-2|TRBV7-6|TRBD1
CASSLTGGTGELFF
>TRBJ2-1|TRBV18|NA
CASSPGRYRSSYNEQFF
>TRBJ2-2|TRBV6-6|TRBD2
CASGKAGGHTGELFF
>TRBJ2-1|TRBV7-8|NA
CASSLRPYNEQFF
>TRBJ1-5|TRBV5-6|NA
CASSFTSNQPQHF
>TRBJ2-4|TRBV2|TRBD2
CASSTGLGKNIQYF
>TRBJ1-1|TRBV15|NA
CATSRDFVDTEAFF
>TRBJ2-6|TRBV27|TRBD1
CASSPTGSGANVLTF
>TRBJ2-1|TRBV7-2|TRBD2
CASSRTSGSWGNNEQFF
>TRBJ2-7|TRBV13|TRBD1
CASRTGQVGVEQYF
>TRBJ2-5|TRBV6-6|TRBD2
CASTDWGRGGETQYF
>TRBJ2-5|TRBV18|NA
CASSPRQEETQYF
>TRBJ1-4|TRBV19|TRBD1
CASGPGTGGRKLFF
>TRBJ1-1|TRBV5-4|NA
CASSAGENTEAFF
>TRBJ2-6|TRBV5-4|TRBD2
CASSRLAGGSGANVLTF
>TRBJ1-1|TRBV28|NA
CASSLAERNTEAFF
>TRBJ1-1|TRBV9|NA
CASSYGGGINTEAFF
>TRBJ2-5|TRBV6-6|NA
CASSSQETQYF
>TRBJ2-1|TRBV10-1|NA
CATGTSFDNEQFF
>TRBJ2-3|TRBV6-1|TRBD1
CASRADRGNADTQYF